This T cell receptor (beta chain) was captured by sequencing in a study of shared clonotypes between healthy human individuals. Study-wide context: Three CD4 naive, three CD4 memory, two CD8 naive and one CD8 memory plate were used per donor.

At deep level, the assay was performed. The DNA input per sorted-subset replicate PCR was approximately 210 ng, corresponding to roughly 31,000 T cell genomes. The table came from immunoSEQ multiplex PCR; TCRdb's copy has only in-frame clones and leaves some out. Of over 150,000 clones detected, about 68% appear once; the ten largest clones hold 10%. Germline loops: CDR1 SGHTA, CDR2 FQGNSA. V was cut by 5 bases and J by 4 bases, with 9 bases left in between. This CDR3 is 13 amino acids long. The sequencing input was memory CD4+ T cells sorted from blood. Specified subset: CD45RA-negative fraction. The chain combines TRBV7-2 with TRBJ2-1; D is unclear. This clonotype originated in a man aged 25 to 45 in good health. In DNA, the CDR3 is TGTGCCAGCAGCCCTGTTCTGTACAATGAGCAGTTCTTC. Protein: CASSPVLYNEQFF.